This is a list of T cell receptor beta chains from one sample in a study of T cells in narcolepsy. Produced via immunoSEQ multiplex PCR; TCRdb's table is partial and in-frame only. The sample lists 25,000 to 35,000 clones, around 80% occurring once. Sequencing input: CD45RA- memory CD4+ T cells from PBMCs. The receptor set was obtained from a human donor with narcolepsy. The CDR3 runs from the conserved cysteine through the conserved F or W. A D gene is named only where the DNA matches it firmly. Clone size is shown for a subset of rows, as once, few, many or a class of expanded clone.

J gene,clone size,V gene,D gene,CDR3 protein,CDR3 DNA
TRBJ2-7,NA,TRBV7-8,NA,CASSFRDGAYEQYF,TGTGCCAGCAGCTTCAGGGACGGGGCCTACGAGCAGTACTTC
TRBJ2-1,NA,TRBV9,TRBD2,CASSLTSGRYNEQFF,TGTGCCAGCAGCCTTACTAGCGGGCGTTACAATGAGCAGTTCTTC
TRBJ2-7,NA,TRBV2,TRBD1,CASSSGTGNYEQYF,TGTGCCAGCAGCTCCGGGACAGGGAACTACGAGCAGTACTTC
TRBJ1-2,NA,TRBV15,TRBD1,CATSRDFGTGGYGYTF,TGTGCCACCAGCAGAGATTTTGGGACAGGGGGCTATGGCTACACCTTC
TRBJ2-4,NA,TRBV13,TRBD2,CASSSGLAGAKNIQYF,TGTGCCAGCAGCTCGGGACTAGCGGGAGCCAAAAACATTCAGTACTTC
TRBJ1-4,few,TRBV2,TRBD1,CASRTTGFYEKLFF,TGTGCCAGCAGAACGACAGGGTTTTATGAAAAACTGTTTTTT
TRBJ1-1,NA,TRBV2,TRBD1,CASRTGGAEAFF,TGTGCCAGCAGAACAGGGGGGGCTGAAGCTTTCTTT
TRBJ2-7,few,TRBV18,NA,CASSPGPGSSTYEQYF,TGTGCCAGCTCACCGGGACCCGGGAGTAGCACCTACGAGCAGTACTTC
TRBJ1-3,NA,TRBV15,NA,CATSRDRRDVDTIYF,TGTGCCACCAGCAGAGATCGAAGGGATGTAGACACCATATATTTT
TRBJ2-3,once,TRBV19,TRBD2,CASSMGGGAADTQYF,TGTGCCAGTAGTATGGGCGGGGGGGCCGCAGATACGCAGTATTTT
TRBJ1-6,NA,TRBV19,NA,CASYVPGVNSPLHF,TGTGCCAGCTATGTCCCCGGGGTAAATTCACCCCTCCACTTT
TRBJ2-6,NA,TRBV10-3,NA,CAISESSSQVSGANVLTF,TGTGCCATCAGTGAGTCGAGTTCACAGGTATCTGGGGCCAACGTCCTGACTTTC
TRBJ1-2,NA,TRBV7-9,TRBD1,CASSSGSRTGPYGYTF,TGTGCCAGCAGCTCCGGAAGCCGGACAGGGCCCTATGGCTACACCTTC
TRBJ2-1,NA,TRBV4-1,TRBD2,CASSPDPGLHNNEQFF,TGCGCCAGCAGCCCAGATCCGGGACTACACAACAATGAGCAGTTCTTC
TRBJ2-3,NA,TRBV10-2,TRBD2,CATGLAGGTDTQYF,TGCGCCACCGGACTAGCGGGAGGCACAGATACGCAGTATTTT
TRBJ2-5,NA,TRBV11-1,NA,CASSFGVGPQETQYF,TGTGCCAGCAGCTTCGGGGTAGGACCCCAAGAGACCCAGTACTTC
TRBJ2-7,NA,TRBV5-1,TRBD1,CASSRGDSNEQYF,TGCGCCAGCAGCCGTGGGGACAGTAACGAGCAGTACTTC
TRBJ2-1,NA,TRBV11-2,NA,CASSSRHEQFF,TGTGCCAGCAGCTCTAGGCATGAGCAGTTCTTC
TRBJ1-6,NA,TRBV6-1,NA,CASSELSSYNSPLHF,TGTGCCAGCAGTGAATTATCCTCCTATAATTCACCCCTCCACTTT
TRBJ1-1,NA,TRBV6-5,NA,CASSYGGNTEAFF,TGTGCCAGCAGTTACGGTGGAAACACTGAAGCTTTCTTT